This T cell receptor beta chain was retrieved from a study of graft-versus-host responses after intestinal transplantation. Study details: Each of the recipients got a multivisceral, liver-intestinal, or isolated intestinal transplant. Once they had received anti-thymocyte globulin induction, all recipients took tacrolimus and steroids for roughly three years.

The authors processed graft tissue to release intraepithelial and lamina propria lymphocytes. Points on this clone: No antigen is known for it.

Study observations and caveats: The presence of high graft-versus-host to host-versus-graft clonal ratios in allografts characterized patients with graft-donor T cell macrochimerism. Present in recipient marrow, GvH clones included some that appeared first in ileum or blood.

Some clones are missing from TCRdb's copy, which holds only in-frame ones; the method was immunoSEQ multiplex PCR. The table has around 18,000 clones, roughly 82% seen once; the top ten hold 5% to 6%. The CDR3 extends over 18 amino acids. The ends were cut back, 6 bases at V and 3 bases at J, with 24 bases in the middle. Germline CDR1 MDHEN, CDR2 SYDVKM. Sequences were derived from ileum tissue, sampled 17 days after transplant. The chain uses TRBV28 and TRBJ1-5, with D perhaps matching TRBD1 (6 bases). This receptor was obtained from a human patient who received an intestinal transplant, so some T cells may come from the graft donor. The CDR3 bases are TGTGCCAGCAGGTCGTTGTTGGGGGCGGCGGTAGACAATCAGCCCCAGCATTTT. The encoded protein is CASRSLLGAAVDNQPQHF.